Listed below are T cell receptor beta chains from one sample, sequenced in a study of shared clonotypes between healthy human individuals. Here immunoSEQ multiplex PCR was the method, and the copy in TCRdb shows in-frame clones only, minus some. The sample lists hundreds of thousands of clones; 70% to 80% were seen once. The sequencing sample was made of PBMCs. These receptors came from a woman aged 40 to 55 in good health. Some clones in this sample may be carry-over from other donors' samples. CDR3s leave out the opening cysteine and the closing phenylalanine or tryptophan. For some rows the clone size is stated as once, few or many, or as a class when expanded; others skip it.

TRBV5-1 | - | ASSSGQGSWDTEAF
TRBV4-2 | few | ASSQGTGAVYEQY
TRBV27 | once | ASSWSSGRGTGELF
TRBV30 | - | AWSQGLAGGGGELF
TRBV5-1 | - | ASSAGVGTEAF
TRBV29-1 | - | SGADGTYEQY
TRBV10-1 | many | ASSPGLAGELF
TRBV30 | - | AWSTGGTVNQPQH
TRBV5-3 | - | ARSLVTGCRFGNEQF
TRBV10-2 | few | ASSVRGGVPYEQY
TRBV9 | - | ASSVGAGPNYEQY
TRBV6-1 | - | ASSEVPGAVRQF
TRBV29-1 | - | SGHWGGMNTEAL
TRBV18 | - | ASSPGRGGGNQPQH
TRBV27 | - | ASSPGGGYEQY
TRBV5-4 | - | ASSRGLRSNTGELF
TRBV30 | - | AWRGRGLANTIY
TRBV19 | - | ASSPSVLGDRQPQH
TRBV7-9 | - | ASSLTHPRSEQF
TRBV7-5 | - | ARSPPPRALAGGPREQF
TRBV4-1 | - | ASSQDSSLNEKLF
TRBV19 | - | ASTKRDSNQPQH
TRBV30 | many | AWTSGHEAF
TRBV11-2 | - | ASSLGTGSPYNEQF
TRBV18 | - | ASSPRSSGPGDGELF
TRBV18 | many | ASSLGTRTTHYEQY
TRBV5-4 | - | ASSSDQGNRYEQY
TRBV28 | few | ASSFPLPGTYKSAKNIQY
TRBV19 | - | ASSIGEGSNQPQH
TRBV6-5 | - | ASGRQGTYNEQF
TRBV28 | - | ASSFGYEQY
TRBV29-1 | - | SVDSSGANVLT
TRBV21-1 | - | ASSKDRTGLNTGELF
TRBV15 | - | ATSRDRQINIQY
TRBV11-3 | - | ASSPTWSDGNAEQY
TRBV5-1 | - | ASSLDGPTGNTEAF
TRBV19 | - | ASSATGDYGYT
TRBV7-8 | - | ASSWEGRGGVTEAF
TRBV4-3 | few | ASSHELWRGTGELF
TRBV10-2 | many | ASRGGQGAYEQY
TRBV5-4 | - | ASSSGTSGNEQY
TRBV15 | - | ATGLAGNTDTQY
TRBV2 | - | ASSAFGWASGPQETQY
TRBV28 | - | ASRLTLYNEQF
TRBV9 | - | ASSVGVRGYT
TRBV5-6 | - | ASSLGQRGYGNTIY
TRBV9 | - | ASSPGTRSTDTQY